This T cell receptor beta chain derives from a study of blood T cell repertoires in COVID-19. The wider study: Specimens from acute and convalescent COVID-19 originated in the United States, Italy and Spain. Sources were T cells, B-cell-depleted T cells, or PBMCs; the material itself was cDNA or gDNA.

Per the original data handling: Amplification from reference gene primers served as the basis for estimated nucleated cell counts. Measured with immunoSEQ multiplex PCR; TCRdb has only the in-frame clones, and not every one. The V and J calls and clone size were taken over from that table, and D and trimming were inferred from the DNA. The sample holds 150,000 to 200,000 clones, 87% seen once. V was pared by 5 bases and J by 8 bases, with 10 bases of the junction left unmatched. This CDR3 has 14 residues. Germline CDR1 reads MNHEY; CDR2 reads SMNVEV (reference sequence). The chain is built from TRBV27 and TRBJ1-1; 8 bases fit TRBD1. This clonotype was sampled from a woman aged 55-69 years who had recovered from COVID-19. Input material: peripheral blood. The DNA of the CDR3 is TGTGCCAGCAGTCCATCCTGGACAGGGACAGAAGCTTTCTTT. Protein product: CASSPSWTGTEAFF.